A single sample is the source of the 21 T cell receptor beta chains below, sequenced in a study of control samples from healthy donors and cancer patients. The assay was immunoSEQ multiplex PCR, and TCRdb's table has in-frame clones only and misses some. The repertoire holds about 92,000 clones, with more than 75% as singletons. The sequencing input was blood. The receptors shown here come from a woman in her fifties or sixties in good health.

The sample holds a few counts of this clone. The chain is built from TRBV6-6 and TRBJ2-2; D unresolved. Trimming removed 6 bases from V and 3 bases from J, with 5 bases in between. CDR1 MNHNY and CDR2 SVGAGI come from the germline V gene (reference sequence). CDR3 length: 12 residues. CDR3 residues: CASSGDTGELFF. Written as DNA, the CDR3 is TGTGCCAGCAGCGGTGACACCGGGGAGCTGTTTTTT.

The CDR3 here is CASRPSGADTQYF. CDR3 DNA: TGTGCCAGCAGACCCTCAGGGGCAGATACGCAGTATTTT. V gene TRBV27 combines with J gene TRBJ2-3; TRBD1 is a possible D gene (6 bases). The germline V gene encodes CDR1 MNHEY and CDR2 SMNVEV (reference sequence). This CDR3 region has 13 residues. Trimming left V 6 bases short and J 4 bases short, with 11 bases between.

This clone appeared a few times. The chain combines TRBV13 with TRBJ2-3; D uncertain. Per the germline V gene, CDR1 is PRHDT and CDR2 is FYEKMQ (reference sequence). This CDR3 is built from 15 residues. V shed 3 bases and J shed 4 bases, with 14 bases lying between them. CDR3 region: CASSFRRSVPDTQYF. The CDR3 DNA is TGTGCCAGCAGCTTTCGTCGGTCGGTCCCAGATACGCAGTATTTT.

V gene TRBV6-5 combines with J gene TRBJ1-2; 7 positions match TRBD1. V lost 10 bases to trimming and J lost 0 bases; unmatched junction nucleotides: 11. The CDR3 totals 15 residues. Germline V gene sequence: CDR1 MNHEY, CDR2 SVGAGI. CDR3 nucleotide sequence: TGTGCCACCCGACCAGGGGGAGAACCTAACTATGGCTACACCTTC. Amino acid sequence: CATRPGGEPNYGYTF.

The CDR3 reads CASSQENGANYGYTF. The CDR3 DNA reads as TGCGCCAGCAGCCAAGAGAACGGGGCTAACTATGGCTACACCTTC. The rearrangement links TRBV4-1 to TRBJ1-2, with D hard to call. V shed 0 bases and J shed 0 bases, with 8 bases lying between them. The CDR3 consists of 15 residues. The germline CDR1 and CDR2 sequences are MGHRA and YSYEKL.

V and J are TRBV3-1 (or the pseudogene TRBV3-2) and TRBJ2-7; D possibly corresponds to TRBD1 (5 bases). Trimming took off 2 bases at V and 5 bases at J, with 16 bases between the two ends. CDR1 and CDR2 (germline): LGHDT, YNNKEL (reference sequence). CDR3 length: 15 amino acids. The CDR3 nucleotides are TGTGCCAGCAGCCAACAAGGGGTCGGGCCAGACGAGCAGTACTTC. Residues: CASSQQGVGPDEQYF.

This clone has just one count. The J gene is TRBJ2-7, the V gene TRBV10-3; 9 bases match TRBD2. The CDR3 is 17 residues long. Germline CDR1 is ENHRY and CDR2 is SYGVKD. V dropped 2 bases and J dropped 4; count of bases not matched to a gene: 12. The CDR3 region is CAISEPPSGTRRYEQYF. The CDR3 DNA is TGTGCCATCAGTGAGCCGCCTAGCGGGACGCGTCGATACGAGCAGTACTTC.

This CDR3 reads CASSPQAGGKYEQYF. CDR3 in DNA: TGTGCCAGCAGTCCCCAAGCGGGAGGGAAGTACGAGCAGTACTTC. The rearrangement uses TRBV28 and TRBJ2-7, with 10 bases lining up with TRBD2. This CDR3 has 15 residues. Germline V gene data show CDR1 as MDHEN and CDR2 as SYDVKM. Unmatched junction bases numbered 8, after V lost 5 bases and J lost 4 bases. Full variable domain (outside the CDR3, taken from reference TRBV28 and TRBJ2-7): DVKVTQSSRYLVKRTGEKVFLECVQDMDHENMFWYRQDPGLGLRLIYFSYDVKMKEKGDIPEGYSVSREKKERFSLILESASTNQTSMYLCASSPQAGGKYEQYFGPGTRLTVT.

The CDR3 loop is CASSQDQGTDTQYF. In nucleotides, the CDR3 is TGCGCCAGCAGCCAAGACCAGGGCACAGATACGCAGTATTTT. The rearrangement uses TRBV4-3 and TRBJ2-3; D call uncertain. The CDR3 runs 14 residues. Per germline, CDR1 LGHNA and CDR2 YSLEER. Trimming stripped 0 bases from V and 1 base from J, with 5 bases between.

A single count supports this clone. This chain links TRBV12-5 with TRBJ2-7; D remains unclear. Germline CDR1 is LGHNT and CDR2 is FRNRAP. The CDR3 runs to 14 residues. V dropped 2 bases and J dropped 0 bases, with 8 bases sitting between them. CDR3 DNA: TGTGCTAGTGGTTTGCTCTCTAACTCCTACGAGCAGTACTTC. This gives the protein CASGLLSNSYEQYF.

The rearrangement links TRBV12-5 to TRBJ1-3; D gene uncertain. Germline V gene data show CDR1 as LGHNT and CDR2 as FRNRAP. The CDR3 loop spans 13 amino acids. The V end was cut by 2 bases, the J end by 4 bases, with 6 bases between. The CDR3 loop is CASGLSGGNTIYF. CDR3 DNA sequence: TGTGCTAGTGGTTTGTCGGGGGGAAACACCATATATTTT.

The chain carries TRBV6-1 and TRBJ2-7; D perhaps matches TRBD2 (6 bases). Germline V gives CDR1 MNHNS, CDR2 SASEGT. Deletions cut 1 base from V and 0 bases from J, with 10 bases between. The CDR3 length is 15 residues. The CDR3 DNA follows: TGTGCCAGCAGTGAAGGGGCGGGAAGCTCCTACGAGCAGTACTTC. Amino acids: CASSEGAGSSYEQYF.

The V and J genes are TRBV5-8 and TRBJ1-4; the match to TRBD1 covers 7 bases. The CDR3 extends over 14 amino acids. V was clipped by 9 bases and J by 3 bases; unmatched bases: 8. Germline lookup yields CDR1 SGHTS and CDR2 YDEGEE. CDR3 nucleotides: TGTGCCACTAATTACGGGACAGCTAATGAAAAACTGTTTTTT. It encodes CATNYGTANEKLFF. Drawing the rest from reference TRBV5-8 and TRBJ1-4, the complete variable domain is EAGVTQSPTHLIKTRGQQATLRCSPISGHTSVYWYQQALGLGLQFLLWYDEGEERNRGNFPPRFSGRQFPNYSSELNVNALELEDSALYLCATNYGTANEKLFFGSGTQLSVL.

The chain combines TRBV6-6 with TRBJ1-3; 7 positions agree with TRBD1. Germline assignment: CDR1 MNHNY and CDR2 SVGAGI (reference sequence). Trimming took 8 bases from V and 3 from J; bases not matched to a gene: 7. CDR3 length equals 14 residues. The CDR3 is CASRSTGIGNTIYF. As DNA, the CDR3 is TGTGCCAGCCGCTCGACAGGGATTGGAAACACCATATATTTT.

This clone was seen only a few times. The rearrangement uses TRBV6-6 and TRBJ1-5; D is unresolved. In germline, CDR1 is MNHNY, CDR2 SVGAGI (reference sequence). This CDR3 has 15 residues. V lost 6 bases, J lost 4 bases, and 16 bases lay in between. In DNA form, the CDR3 reads TGTGCCAGCAGGCCGTCCGTCCGGGGAAATCAGCCCCAGCATTTT. The encoded protein is CASRPSVRGNQPQHF.

The chain couples TRBV11-2 to TRBJ1-2, with D possibly matching TRBD1 (5 bases). The CDR3 contains 14 residues. V was clipped by 6 bases and J by 4 bases, with 15 bases between them. Germline assignment: CDR1 SGHAT and CDR2 FQNNGV. The CDR3 nucleotides read TGTGCCAGCAGACAACCGGGACGGACCTATGGCTACACCTTC. This encodes CASRQPGRTYGYTF. The variable domain in full, with the rest retrieved from reference TRBV11-2 and TRBJ1-2, is EAGVAQSPRYKIIEKRQSVAFWCNPISGHATLYWYQQILGQGPKLLIQFQNNGVVDDSQLPKDRFSAERLKGVDSTLKIQPAKLEDSAVYLCASRQPGRTYGYTFGSGTRLTVV.

The chain couples TRBV28 to TRBJ1-2; D gene ambiguous. CDR3 length equals 16 residues. Germline CDR1 reads MDHEN; CDR2 reads SYDVKM. The ends were cut back, 4 bases at V and 5 bases at J, with 20 bases in the middle. The CDR3 nucleotides read TGTGCCAGCAGTTGGGGATTCGGGGAAATATCGTATGGCTACACCTTC. Translating gives CASSWGFGEISYGYTF.

This clone occurred once. This chain joins TRBV6-5 and TRBJ1-2, with TRBD1 matching 7 bases. The CDR3 is made up of 15 amino acids. V lost 3 bases to trimming and J lost 6 bases; unmatched junction nucleotides: 10. The V gene's germline CDR1 is MNHEY and CDR2 SVGAGI. The DNA for the CDR3 is TGTGCCAGCAGTTATAACCAGAGGGGGCGGGATGGCTACACCTTC. Translation gives CASSYNQRGRDGYTF.

CDR3 loop: CASSDSIVVAYSNQPQHF. Here the CDR3 DNA reads TGTGCCAGCAGTGACTCGATTGTGGTAGCATATAGCAATCAGCCCCAGCATTTT. The rearrangement links TRBV6-4 to TRBJ1-5; no definite D call. The CDR3 is 18 residues long. V was clipped by 0 bases and J by 0 bases, with 15 bases between them. In germline, CDR1 is MRHNA, CDR2 SNTAGT.

The genes are TRBV20-1 and TRBJ1-2, with TRBD1 matching 7 bases. Germline loops: CDR1 DFQATT, CDR2 SNEGSKA (reference sequence). After removal of 3 bases from V and 8 bases from J, the junction contained 9 bases not matched to a gene. This CDR3 is 13 amino acids long. The CDR3 reads CSASDRVKGGYTF. The DNA for the CDR3 is TGCAGTGCTAGTGACAGGGTAAAAGGAGGCTACACCTTC.

The chain employs TRBV19 and TRBJ1-3, with D possibly TRBD1 on 5 matching bases. Deletions cut 3 bases from V and 1 base from J, with 7 bases between. The CDR3 is 14 residues long. In germline, CDR1 is LNHDA, CDR2 SQIVND (reference sequence). The CDR3, as DNA: TGTGCCAGTAGTATCGGGGGATCTGGAAACACCATATATTTT. Translated: CASSIGGSGNTIYF.